The clone carrying this TCR beta chain was counted once. Patients were ruled out by autoimmune disease history or systemic immunosuppression. Blood draws occurred at baseline, cycle 4 day 1, and cycle 7 day 1. The data were obtained in a study of OX40 agonist ivuxolimab in advanced cancers. Study-level background: Prior anti-PD-1, anti-PD-L1 or anti-CTLA-4 therapy did not bar entry, and about 40% had some. The study reported partial responses in three patients: one hepatocellular carcinoma, two cutaneous melanoma.

V lost 7 bases and J 7 bases, leaving 10 bases between the germline ends. Germline V CDR1 and CDR2: MNHNY, SVGAGI (reference sequence). This CDR3 is built from 11 residues. Profiled with immunoSEQ multiplex PCR; TCRdb holds only in-frame clones, not every one. Found here are under 70,000 clones, 85% of them singletons; the top ten hold roughly 4%. This sequence originates from an adult with an advanced solid tumor such as melanoma, head and neck, liver or kidney cancer. The starting material was CD4+ or CD8+ T cells sorted from blood, obtained in a trial of the OX40 agonist ivuxolimab. The chain combines TRBV6-6 with TRBJ1-2; a weak D match, TRBD1 (6 bases). This CDR3 is CASTQGFGYTF. CDR3 nucleotides: TGTGCCAGCACTCAGGGGTTTGGCTACACCTTC.